A selection of T cell receptor beta chains follows, all from one sample in a study of blood T cell repertoires in COVID-19. Measured with immunoSEQ multiplex PCR; TCRdb has only the in-frame clones, and not every one. Of roughly 360,000 clones in the sample, 80% to 85% were seen once. Sequencing was carried out using PBMCs or T cells enriched from blood (not recorded which). All receptors come from a woman aged 45-65 years who had recovered from COVID-19. Each CDR3 is given with its conserved first and last residue. Fields, in order: clone size, D gene, V gene, J gene, CDR3 protein, CDR3 DNA. The D gene is left open where the match is weak. Only some rows state a clone size, as once, few, many or a class for expanded clones.

clone size: once
D gene: TRBD1
V gene: TRBV9
J gene: TRBJ2-7
CDR3 protein: CASSVTGSHEQYF
CDR3 DNA: TGTGCCAGCAGCGTGACAGGGAGCCACGAGCAGTACTTC

clone size: .
D gene: TRBD1
V gene: TRBV2
J gene: TRBJ2-7
CDR3 protein: CASRTGFGEQYF
CDR3 DNA: TGTGCCAGCAGGACAGGGTTTGGGGAGCAGTACTTC

clone size: .
D gene: TRBD1
V gene: TRBV6-5
J gene: TRBJ1-4
CDR3 protein: CASSARDRGGEKLFF
CDR3 DNA: TGTGCCAGCAGCGCAAGGGACAGAGGGGGTGAAAAACTGTTTTTT

clone size: .
D gene: .
V gene: TRBV10-3
J gene: TRBJ2-1
CDR3 protein: CAISGDSGSSYNEQFF
CDR3 DNA: TGTGCCATCAGTGGAGATAGCGGTAGCTCCTACAATGAGCAGTTCTTC

clone size: .
D gene: TRBD1
V gene: TRBV30
J gene: TRBJ1-2
CDR3 protein: CAWSVGGAYGYTF
CDR3 DNA: TGTGCCTGGAGTGTAGGGGGCGCCTATGGCTACACCTTC

clone size: few
D gene: .
V gene: TRBV2
J gene: TRBJ2-5
CDR3 protein: CASSETPQKETQYF
CDR3 DNA: TGTGCCAGCAGTGAAACCCCTCAGAAGGAGACCCAGTACTTC

clone size: once
D gene: TRBD1
V gene: TRBV12-3/TRBV12-4
J gene: TRBJ1-4
CDR3 protein: CASRDRAGEKLFF
CDR3 DNA: TGTGCCAGCAGGGACAGGGCAGGAGAAAAACTGTTTTTT

clone size: .
D gene: TRBD1
V gene: TRBV5-4
J gene: TRBJ1-1
CDR3 protein: CASSLGTEYTEAFF
CDR3 DNA: TGTGCCAGCAGCTTAGGGACAGAGTACACTGAAGCTTTCTTT

clone size: .
D gene: .
V gene: TRBV28
J gene: TRBJ1-2
CDR3 protein: CASTWGGYGYTF
CDR3 DNA: TGTGCCAGCACCTGGGGGGGGTATGGCTACACCTTC

clone size: many
D gene: .
V gene: TRBV2
J gene: TRBJ1-4
CDR3 protein: CASSRQRTNEKLFF
CDR3 DNA: TGTGCCAGCAGTAGACAGAGAACTAATGAAAAACTGTTTTTT

clone size: few
D gene: TRBD1
V gene: TRBV5-6
J gene: TRBJ2-1
CDR3 protein: CASSLVDRGHNEQFF
CDR3 DNA: TGTGCCAGCAGCTTAGTGGACAGGGGTCACAATGAGCAGTTCTTC

clone size: .
D gene: TRBD1
V gene: TRBV19
J gene: TRBJ2-7
CDR3 protein: CASSHRAAGRGPEQYF
CDR3 DNA: TGTGCCAGTAGCCACCGGGCGGCTGGCAGGGGGCCCGAGCAGTACTTC

clone size: .
D gene: .
V gene: TRBV25-1
J gene: TRBJ2-3
CDR3 protein: CASSVSTDTQYF
CDR3 DNA: TGTGCCAGCAGTGTGTCGACAGATACGCAGTATTTT

clone size: .
D gene: TRBD1
V gene: TRBV2
J gene: TRBJ1-2
CDR3 protein: CASSEARGTGSSPYGYTF
CDR3 DNA: TGTGCCAGCAGTGAAGCGCGGGGGACAGGGTCCTCACCCTATGGCTACACCTTC

clone size: .
D gene: TRBD1
V gene: TRBV4-3
J gene: TRBJ2-1
CDR3 protein: CASSQDGTGVWNEQFF
CDR3 DNA: TGCGCCAGCAGCCAAGATGGGACAGGGGTATGGAATGAGCAGTTCTTC

clone size: .
D gene: .
V gene: TRBV5-4
J gene: TRBJ2-5
CDR3 protein: CASSLELDSQETQYF
CDR3 DNA: TGTGCCAGCAGCTTGGAACTCGACAGCCAAGAGACCCAGTACTTC

clone size: .
D gene: .
V gene: TRBV4-1
J gene: TRBJ1-2
CDR3 protein: CASSQAWAGSLGYGYTF
CDR3 DNA: TGCGCCAGCAGCCAAGCATGGGCGGGATCATTAGGCTATGGCTACACCTTC

clone size: .
D gene: .
V gene: TRBV15
J gene: TRBJ1-5
CDR3 protein: CATSREGGNQPQHF
CDR3 DNA: TGTGCCACCAGCAGAGAGGGGGGGAATCAGCCCCAGCATTTT

clone size: once
D gene: .
V gene: TRBV5-6
J gene: TRBJ2-7
CDR3 protein: CASSLVGNSYEQYF
CDR3 DNA: TGTGCCAGCAGCTTGGTGGGCAACTCCTACGAGCAGTACTTC

clone size: .
D gene: .
V gene: TRBV7-2
J gene: TRBJ1-2
CDR3 protein: CASSGRGGYGYTF
CDR3 DNA: TGTGCCAGCAGCGGGCGGGGAGGATATGGCTACACCTTC

clone size: .
D gene: .
V gene: TRBV7-9
J gene: TRBJ1-1
CDR3 protein: CASSRLVGGRMNTEAFF
CDR3 DNA: TGTGCCAGCAGCAGATTGGTTGGGGGCAGGATGAACACTGAAGCTTTCTTT

clone size: .
D gene: .
V gene: TRBV4-1
J gene: TRBJ2-7
CDR3 protein: CASSHGTGWHF
CDR3 DNA: TGCGCCAGCAGCCATGGAACAGGGTGGCACTTC